This T cell receptor (beta chain) appears in the sequencing data of a study of blood T cells in healthy people across ages. Regarding the study as a whole: Naive T cell percentage by flow cytometry tracked strongly with beta diversity.

Then a second PCR, running roughly 7 to 11 cycles, was carried out with a sample-barcoded 5' primer and a J-beta primer mix. All samples gave at least 2.5 million CDR3-containing paired-end reads. A single record per CDR3 protein comes from TCRdb applying MiXCR to the 5' RACE reads. Of about 1,000,000 distinct CDR3 sequences listed, under 45% were seen once; the top ten hold approximately 20%. A note on this clonotype: Antigen specificity is unknown.

Sequencing input: blood. This clonotype was sampled from a woman in her fifties or sixties in good health.

DNA of the CDR3: TGTGCCTGGAGTGTTCAAGGGTCTAGTGAGCAGTTCTTC. This codes for CAWSVQGSSEQFF. The chain couples TRBV30 to TRBJ2-1, with D uncertain. Germline V gene data show CDR1 as GTSNPN and CDR2 as SVGIG (reference sequence). V gave up 0 bases and J gave up 9 bases, with 12 bases separating them. This CDR3 contains 13 residues.